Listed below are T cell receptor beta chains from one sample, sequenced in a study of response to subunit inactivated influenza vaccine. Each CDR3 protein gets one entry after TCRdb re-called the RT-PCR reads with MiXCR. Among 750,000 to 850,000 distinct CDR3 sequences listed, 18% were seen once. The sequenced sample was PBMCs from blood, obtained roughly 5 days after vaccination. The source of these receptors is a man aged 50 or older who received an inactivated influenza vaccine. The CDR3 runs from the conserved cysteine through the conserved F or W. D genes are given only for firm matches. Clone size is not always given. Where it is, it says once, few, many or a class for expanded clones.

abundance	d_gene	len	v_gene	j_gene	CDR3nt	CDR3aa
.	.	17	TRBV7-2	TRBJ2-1	TGTGCCAGCAGCCCTTTACGCTGGGGGGCCCTTAACAATGAGCAGTTCTTC	CASSPLRWGALNNEQFF
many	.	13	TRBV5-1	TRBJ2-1	TGCGCCAGCAGCTTGGAGACCTACAATGAGCAGTTCTTC	CASSLETYNEQFF
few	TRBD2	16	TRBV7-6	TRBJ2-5	TGTGCCAGCAGCTTAGTGGGTAGCGGGAGAGGTGAGACCCAGTACTTC	CASSLVGSGRGETQYF
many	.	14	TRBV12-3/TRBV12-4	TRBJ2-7	TGTGCCAGCAGCACAGGACAGACCTCCTACGAGCAGTACTTC	CASSTGQTSYEQYF
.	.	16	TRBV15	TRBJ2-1	TGTGCCACCAGCAGAGATGGTGTGGGAGGTGCCGATGAGCAGTTCTTC	CATSRDGVGGADEQFF
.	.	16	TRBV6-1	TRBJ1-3	TGTGCCAGCAAGGCCGAGGTGGAGTTCGGCGGAAACACCATATATTTT	CASKAEVEFGGNTIYF
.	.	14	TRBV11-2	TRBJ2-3	TGTGCCAGCAGCTTACAGGTGCGCACAGATACGCAGTATTTT	CASSLQVRTDTQYF
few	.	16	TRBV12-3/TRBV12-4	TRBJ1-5	TGTGCCAGCAGTTTCCCCTCCAGGAATAGCAATCAGCCCCAGCATTTT	CASSFPSRNSNQPQHF
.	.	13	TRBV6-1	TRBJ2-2	TGTGCCACTGCACAGGGATTCACCGGGGAGCTGTTTTTT	CATAQGFTGELFF
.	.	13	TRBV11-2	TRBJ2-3	TGTGCCAGCAGCTATATTAGCACAGATACGCAGTATTTT	CASSYISTDTQYF
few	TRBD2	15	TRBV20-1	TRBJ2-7	TGCAGTGCTAGGGGCAGCGGGACCGGGTCCTACGAGCAGTACTTC	CSARGSGTGSYEQYF
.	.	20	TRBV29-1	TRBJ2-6	TGCAGCGTTGATTCTTGGTGGACACGGGGAAAGCTAACTGGGGCCAACGTCCTGACTTTC	CSVDSWWTRGKLTGANVLTF
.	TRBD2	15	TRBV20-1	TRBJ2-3	TGCAGTGCTAGGACTAGCGGGAGCTACACAGATACGCAGTATTTT	CSARTSGSYTDTQYF
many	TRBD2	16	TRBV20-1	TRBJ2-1	TGCAGTGCTCCTTCTAGCGGGAGTTTGAGGTACAATGAGCAGTTCTTC	CSAPSSGSLRYNEQFF
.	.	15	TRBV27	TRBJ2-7	TGTGCCAGCAGCCCATTGGCAAGGGAAAGGCTCGAGCAGTACTTC	CASSPLARERLEQYF
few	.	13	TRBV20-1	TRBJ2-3	TGCAGTGCTCGGAGGGGGATCACAGATACGCAGTATTTT	CSARRGITDTQYF
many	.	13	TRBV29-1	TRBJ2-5	TGCAGCGCTGGCACCGTTCAGGGAGAGACCCAGTACTTC	CSAGTVQGETQYF
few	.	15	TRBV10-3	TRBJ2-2	TGTGCCGGATCGCGGTTAAACGCGAACACCGGGGAGCTGTTTTTT	CAGSRLNANTGELFF
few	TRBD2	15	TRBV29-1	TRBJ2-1	TGCAGCGTCCCCTCCGGCCTAGCGGGAGGGGATGAGCAGTTCTTC	CSVPSGLAGGDEQFF
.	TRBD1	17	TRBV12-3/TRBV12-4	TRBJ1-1	TGTGCCAGCAGCACCCTATTGACTTCGTACAGGGGCACTGAAGCTTTCTTT	CASSTLLTSYRGTEAFF
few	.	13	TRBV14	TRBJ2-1	TGTGCCAGCAGCCAAGATCGACTTAATGAGCAGTTCTTC	CASSQDRLNEQFF
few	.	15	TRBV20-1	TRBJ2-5	TGCAGTGCTAGAATAGCGGAAAGGTACCAAGAGACCCAGTACTTC	CSARIAERYQETQYF
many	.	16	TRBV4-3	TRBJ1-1	TGCGCCAGCAGCCAAGACTTGGGGGGTTCGACCGCTGAAGCTTTCTTT	CASSQDLGGSTAEAFF
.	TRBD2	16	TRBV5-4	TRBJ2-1	TGTGCCAGCAGCTTGTTCGGACTAGCGGCAAACAATGAGCAGTTCTTC	CASSLFGLAANNEQFF
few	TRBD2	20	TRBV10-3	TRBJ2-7	TGTGCCATCAGCGCAGACAGGGTCTGGCTAGCGGGAGCAATTGCCGACGAGCAGTACTTC	CAISADRVWLAGAIADEQYF
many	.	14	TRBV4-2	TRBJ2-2	TGTGCCAGCAGCCCGGAGATAAACACCGGGGAGCTGTTTTTT	CASSPEINTGELFF
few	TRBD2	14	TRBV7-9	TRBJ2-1	TGTGCCAGCAGCTTGGGACTAGCTATCGATGAGCAGTTCTTC	CASSLGLAIDEQFF
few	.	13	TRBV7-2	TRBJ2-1	TGTGCCAGCAGCTTTCTTTTGGGAAATGAGCAGTTCTTC	CASSFLLGNEQFF
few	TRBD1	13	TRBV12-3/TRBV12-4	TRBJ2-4	TGTGCCAGCAGTTTGACAGGGGTGAGGGATCAGTACTTC	CASSLTGVRDQYF
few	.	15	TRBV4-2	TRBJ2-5	TGTGCCAGCAGCCAAGCGGACGGCCAGCAAGAGACCCAGTACTTC	CASSQADGQQETQYF
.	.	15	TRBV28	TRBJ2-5	TGTGCCAGCAGTTTGACCCATGTCATCCAAGAGACCCAGTACTTC	CASSLTHVIQETQYF
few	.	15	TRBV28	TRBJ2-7	TGTGCCAGCAGTTTAATGTTAACCATGGTTTACGAGCAGTACTTC	CASSLMLTMVYEQYF
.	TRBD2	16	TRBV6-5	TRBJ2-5	TGTGCCAGCAGTTACCCGAGTAGCGGGAGGTATGAGACCCAGTACTTC	CASSYPSSGRYETQYF
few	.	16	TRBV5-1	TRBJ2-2	TGCGCCAGCAGCTTGAGAACCAGCGGGCCCACCGGGGAGCTGTTTTTT	CASSLRTSGPTGELFF
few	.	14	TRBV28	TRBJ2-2	TGTGCCAGCAGTTCGGCTGGGAACACCGGGGAGCTGTTTTTT	CASSSAGNTGELFF
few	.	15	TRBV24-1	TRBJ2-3	TGTGCCACCAGTGATCGAGGCAGACCCACAGATACGCAGTATTTT	CATSDRGRPTDTQYF
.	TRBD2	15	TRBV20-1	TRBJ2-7	TGCAGTGCTAGAGAGGGGGGGAATAGGATCTACGAGCAGTACTTC	CSAREGGNRIYEQYF
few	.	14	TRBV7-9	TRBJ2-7	TGTGCCAGCAGCTTAACAGGGAATTCGGTCGAGCAGTACTTC	CASSLTGNSVEQYF
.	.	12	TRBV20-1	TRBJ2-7	TGCAGTGCCAGAGGTAGAAACTACGAGCAGTACTTC	CSARGRNYEQYF
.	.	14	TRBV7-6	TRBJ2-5	TGTGCCAGCAGCTTAGACGGACTCGGGGGGACCCAGTACTTC	CASSLDGLGGTQYF
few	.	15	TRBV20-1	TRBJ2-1	TGCAGTGCCTCCTCACTAGCAGAATCCTACAATGAGCAGTTCTTC	CSASSLAESYNEQFF
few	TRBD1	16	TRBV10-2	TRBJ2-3	TGCGCCAGCAGTGAGTCGTGGCAGGGGGGCACAGATACGCAGTATTTT	CASSESWQGGTDTQYF
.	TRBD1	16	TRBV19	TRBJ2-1	TGTGCCAGTAGTCCCCGGGACAGGGACTCCTACAATGAGCAGTTCTTC	CASSPRDRDSYNEQFF
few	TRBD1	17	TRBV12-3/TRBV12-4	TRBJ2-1	TGTGCCAGCAGCCCACTAGGACAGGTGGTCTCCTACAATGAGCAGTTCTTC	CASSPLGQVVSYNEQFF
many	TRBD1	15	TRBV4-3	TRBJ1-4	TGCGCCAGCAGCCAAGCCCAGGGGGCAGGAGAAAAACTGTTTTTT	CASSQAQGAGEKLFF
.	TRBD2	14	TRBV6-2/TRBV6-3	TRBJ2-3	TGTGCCAGCAGAAAGGCGGGAGCGGGTGATACGCAGTATTTT	CASRKAGAGDTQYF
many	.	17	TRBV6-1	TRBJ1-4	TGTGCCAGCAGAACCAGTATCTACAATACTAGAAATGAAAAACTGTTTTTT	CASRTSIYNTRNEKLFF
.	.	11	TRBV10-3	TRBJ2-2	TGTGCCCCCCCCGGGCCCGGGGAGCTGTTTTTT	CAPPGPGELFF
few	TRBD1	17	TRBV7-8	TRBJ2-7	TGTGCCAGCAGCGAGCCCCGTTGGGACAGGGACTCCTACGAGCAGTACTTC	CASSEPRWDRDSYEQYF